This is a list of T cell receptor beta chains from one sample in a study of radiation and T cells in renal cell carcinoma. The protocol was immunoSEQ multiplex PCR, while the TCRdb copy is restricted to in-frame clones and leaves out a portion. The table shows 130,000 or so clones, with over 75% occurring only once. The sequencing here drew on blood, taken from a patient whose treatment included radiotherapy and nephrectomy. Source of these receptors: a woman in her 50s with renal cell carcinoma. CDR3s include the opening cysteine and the closing phenylalanine or tryptophan. Each record gives: J gene, V gene, clone size, D gene, CDR3 DNA, CDR3 protein. A D gene is named only where the DNA matches it firmly. Only part of the rows carry a size: once, few, many, or a class if the clone is expanded.

TRBJ1-2 | TRBV9 | . | . | TGTGCCAGCAGCGTAGCCGGCAGAATGAAAGTCGCAGGCTACACCTTC | CASSVAGRMKVAGYTF
TRBJ2-1 | TRBV19 | . | TRBD1 | TGTGCCAGTAGTATAGGGACAGGGGCGGATGAGCAGTTCTTC | CASSIGTGADEQFF
TRBJ1-2 | TRBV19 | once | . | TGTGCCAGTAGTATAACCAGTGGGGGGCCGAGACGGGGCTACACCTTC | CASSITSGGPRRGYTF
TRBJ2-7 | TRBV18 | . | . | TGTGCCAGCTCACAGGACAGCTCTCCTCCCTACGAGCAGTACTTC | CASSQDSSPPYEQYF
TRBJ2-5 | TRBV30 | . | . | TGTGCCTGGAGTAACAGGGACCCAGAGACCCAGTACTTC | CAWSNRDPETQYF
TRBJ1-1 | TRBV5-4 | . | . | TGTGCCAGCAGCTTGGAGGCAGGGACGGCCACTGAAGCTTTCTTT | CASSLEAGTATEAFF
TRBJ1-4 | TRBV11-2 | . | . | TGTGCCAGCAGCCCCACTAATGAAAAACTGTTTTTT | CASSPTNEKLFF
TRBJ1-1 | TRBV7-2 | once | . | TGTGCCAGCAGCTTATGGGGGGCGAACACTGAAGCTTTCTTT | CASSLWGANTEAFF
TRBJ1-4 | TRBV2 | . | . | TGTGCCAGCAGCGACCCGGGTTCACTATTGGCTGCAACTAATGAAAAACTGTTTTTT | CASSDPGSLLAATNEKLFF
TRBJ1-1 | TRBV6-1 | once | TRBD1 | TGTGCCAGCAGTGCAGGACAGGGTAACACTGAAGCTTTCTTT | CASSAGQGNTEAFF
TRBJ2-7 | TRBV19 | . | . | TGTGCCAGTAGTATAACTAGCCAAGACTACGAGCAGTACTTC | CASSITSQDYEQYF
TRBJ1-1 | TRBV7-9 | few | TRBD1 | TGTGCCAGCAGGCCCACGACAGGGCTAGCTTTCTTT | CASRPTTGLAFF
TRBJ2-7 | TRBV6-6 | . | . | TGTGCCAGCAGTTACTCTGGCGTCGGGAACTACGAGCAGTACTTC | CASSYSGVGNYEQYF
TRBJ2-2 | TRBV18 | . | . | TGTGCCAGCTCATATGACCAGGCAGGGGACACCGGGGAGCTGTTTTTT | CASSYDQAGDTGELFF
TRBJ1-1 | TRBV5-1 | . | . | TGCGCCAGCAGCGCCCGCCTTGGGCAGAACACTGAAGCTTTCTTT | CASSARLGQNTEAFF
TRBJ2-6 | TRBV5-6 | . | . | TGTGCCAGCAGAAGGGGCGCCGGGGCCAACGTCCTGACTTTC | CASRRGAGANVLTF
TRBJ2-2 | TRBV7-7 | . | . | TGTGCTAGCAGCTTGGCGGGGAACACCGGGGAGCTGTTTTTT | CASSLAGNTGELFF
TRBJ1-1 | TRBV9 | . | . | TGTGCCAGCAGCGTAGTTCGGGGTACTGAAGCTTTCTTT | CASSVVRGTEAFF
TRBJ1-2 | TRBV28 | once | . | TGTGCCAGCAGGGTAAGCGGGTACTATGGCTACACCTTC | CASRVSGYYGYTF
TRBJ2-5 | TRBV5-1 | . | . | TGCGCCAGCAGCTCCCGGGACTTACAAGAGACCCAGTACTTC | CASSSRDLQETQYF
TRBJ1-1 | TRBV25-1 | . | TRBD1 | TGTGCCAGCAGTGACAGGGGGACTGAAGCTTTCTTT | CASSDRGTEAFF
TRBJ1-1 | TRBV19 | . | . | TGTGCCAGTAGTATCCCTGGGGGATACAGCACTGAAGCTTTCTTT | CASSIPGGYSTEAFF
TRBJ1-1 | TRBV20-1 | . | . | TGCACAGCCAACATGAACACTGAAGCTTTCTTT | CTANMNTEAFF
TRBJ1-4 | TRBV7-9 | once | TRBD1 | TGTGCCAGCAGCCCTCCGTCCGGGACAGTTAATGAAAAACTGTTTTTT | CASSPPSGTVNEKLFF
TRBJ2-1 | TRBV7-2 | once | TRBD2 | TGTGCCAGCAGCCCGCACCTAGCGGGGGGATACAATGAGCAGTTCTTC | CASSPHLAGGYNEQFF
TRBJ2-5 | TRBV5-1 | . | . | TGCGCCAGCAGCTTAGGGGGGGGCGAGGAGACCCAGTACTTC | CASSLGGGEETQYF
TRBJ2-1 | TRBV5-1 | . | . | TGCGCCAGCAGCGGGGCCGGGACAACCAGGGATGAGCAGTTCTTC | CASSGAGTTRDEQFF
TRBJ1-1 | TRBV5-5 | few | . | TGTGCCAGCAGCTTGGGGGAAGGCACTGAAGCTTTCTTT | CASSLGEGTEAFF
TRBJ2-3 | TRBV4-3 | once | TRBD1 | TGCGCCAGCAGCCCCCTCCTTCCGGGACAGGGGGTCGATACGCAGTATTTT | CASSPLLPGQGVDTQYF
TRBJ1-5 | TRBV4-1 | few | . | TGCGCCAGCAGCCAAGATGGATCAGGGACCTCTGTTTTGGCCCAGCATTTT | CASSQDGSGTSVLAQHF
TRBJ2-2 | TRBV4-1 | . | TRBD2 | TGCGCCAGCAGCCAAACCGGGACTAGCGGAGACGGGGAGCTGTTTTTT | CASSQTGTSGDGELFF
TRBJ1-2 | TRBV7-9 | once | TRBD1 | TGTGCCAGCAGCGGACAGGGTTTTGGCTACACCTTC | CASSGQGFGYTF
TRBJ2-5 | TRBV2 | . | TRBD2 | TGTGCCAGCAGTCCACTCGGACTAGCGGGGGCCCAAGAGACCCAGTACTTC | CASSPLGLAGAQETQYF
TRBJ1-4 | TRBV6-6 | . | TRBD1 | TGTGCCAGCAGGGGACAGGGGGACTACTTCCGGGAAAAACTGTTTTTT | CASRGQGDYFREKLFF
TRBJ2-7 | TRBV5-1 | . | TRBD1 | TGCGCCAGCAGCCCAGTGGGACAGGGGGCTGGGGAGCAGTACTTC | CASSPVGQGAGEQYF
TRBJ1-1 | TRBV7-2 | . | . | TGTGCCAGCAGCTTTGGGACGATGAACACTGAAGCTTTCTTT | CASSFGTMNTEAFF
TRBJ1-6 | TRBV5-1 | . | TRBD1 | TGCGCCAGCAGCCCGGGACAGGGGGCTGTTTCACCCCTCCACTTT | CASSPGQGAVSPLHF
TRBJ2-7 | TRBV27 | once | . | TGTGCCAGCAGTTTGAACAGGGTAATGGGCGAGCAGTACTTC | CASSLNRVMGEQYF
TRBJ1-6 | TRBV9 | . | . | TGTGCCAGCAGCGTAGGAGCAGGGGCAAATTCACCCCTCCACTTT | CASSVGAGANSPLHF
TRBJ2-7 | TRBV15 | . | TRBD1 | TGTGCCACCAGCAGGGGGACAGGGGAGGCCTACGAGCAGTACTTC | CATSRGTGEAYEQYF
TRBJ1-2 | TRBV6-4 | . | . | TGTGCCAGCAGCCAAGGGGCCGGCTCTAACTATGGCTACACCTTC | CASSQGAGSNYGYTF
TRBJ1-2 | TRBV15 | . | . | TGTGCCACCAGCAGAGATACGGGGGCTGGTGGCTACACCTTC | CATSRDTGAGGYTF
TRBJ2-7 | TRBV9 | . | . | TGTGCCAGCAGCGCCAGGGCGGGAGAGCAGTACTTC | CASSARAGEQYF
TRBJ2-5 | TRBV5-4 | . | TRBD2 | TGTGCCAGCAGCCCCGGGACCAGCGGGGGGCAAGAGACCCAGTACTTC | CASSPGTSGGQETQYF
TRBJ2-3 | TRBV18 | once | . | TGTGCCAGCTCACCCGAGGATGGGGCACGAGATACGCAGTATTTT | CASSPEDGARDTQYF
TRBJ2-3 | TRBV4-2 | . | . | TGTGCCAGCAGCCAAGCTAGTGGAGCTAACACAGATACGCAGTATTTT | CASSQASGANTDTQYF
TRBJ2-1 | TRBV7-9 | . | . | TGTGCCAGCAGCAAAGGGGAGCTGGCGGGGCTAGACAATGAGCAGTTCTTC | CASSKGELAGLDNEQFF
TRBJ2-2 | TRBV19 | once | . | TGTGCCAGTAGTCCCAACCCTGGGGGTGCGGGGACCGGGGAGCTGTTTTTT | CASSPNPGGAGTGELFF
TRBJ1-2 | TRBV6-6 | . | . | TGTGCCAGCTCAGGCCTAACCTGGGGCTACACCTTC | CASSGLTWGYTF
TRBJ2-5 | TRBV18 | . | . | TGTGCCAGCTCACCGACGATGCAAACCCAAGAGACCCAGTACTTC | CASSPTMQTQETQYF
TRBJ2-7 | TRBV6-1 | . | . | TGTGCCACAAGGGAGACCCCGTCTGGCTCCTACGAGCAGTACTTC | CATRETPSGSYEQYF
TRBJ2-3 | TRBV7-9 | . | . | TGTGCCAGCAGCATTAGCGGTACTGATACGCAGTATTTT | CASSISGTDTQYF
TRBJ1-3 | TRBV9 | . | . | TGTGCCAGCAGCGTAGGTGGAAACACCATATATTTT | CASSVGGNTIYF